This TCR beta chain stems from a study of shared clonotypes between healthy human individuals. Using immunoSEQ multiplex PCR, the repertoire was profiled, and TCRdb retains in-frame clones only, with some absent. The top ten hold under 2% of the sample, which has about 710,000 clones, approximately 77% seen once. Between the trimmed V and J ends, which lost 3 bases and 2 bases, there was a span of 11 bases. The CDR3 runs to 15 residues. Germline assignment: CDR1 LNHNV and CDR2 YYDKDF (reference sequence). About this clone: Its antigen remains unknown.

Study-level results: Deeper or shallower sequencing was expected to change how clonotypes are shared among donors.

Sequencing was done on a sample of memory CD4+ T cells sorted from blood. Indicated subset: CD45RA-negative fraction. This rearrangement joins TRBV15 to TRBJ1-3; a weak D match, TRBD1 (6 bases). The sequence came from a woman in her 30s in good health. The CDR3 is CATSSLQGTGNTIYF. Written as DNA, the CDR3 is TGTGCCACCAGCAGCTTACAGGGAACTGGAAACACCATATATTTT.